These 29 T cell receptor beta chains were all obtained from the same sample, sequenced in a study of cytomegalovirus exposure and HLA in healthy donors. Use of 60 Vbeta and 13 Jbeta primers characterized the PCR. Sequenced by immunoSEQ multiplex PCR; TCRdb stores in-frame clones only, minus some. The repertoire holds about 65,000 clones, over 75% seen once, with about 4.5% in the top ten. Sequencing was performed on PBMCs. These receptors were obtained from a woman aged 25 to 39 in good health and CMV-seronegative.

The V and J genes are TRBV2 and TRBJ1-2; 8 bases are shared with TRBD1. CDR1 is SNHLY, CDR2 FYNNEI, per germline. The CDR3 totals 14 residues. Trimming cost V 2 bases and J 4 bases; bases outside gene matches: 3. CDR3 in DNA: TGTGCCAGCAGTGAATGGACAGGGACCTATGGCTACACCTTC. It is translated as CASSEWTGTYGYTF.

This sequence joins TRBV25-1 and TRBJ2-7; D is undetermined. Trimming took off 8 bases at V and 5 bases at J, with 10 bases between the two ends. The CDR3 length is 11 residues. The germline gives CDR1 MGHDK, CDR2 SYGVNS. CDR3: CASGQVNEQYF. The CDR3 nucleotides read TGTGCCAGCGGGCAAGTAAACGAGCAGTACTTC.

The chain links TRBV6-1 to TRBJ1-2, with TRBD1 identical over 8 bases. Germline-derived CDR1 and CDR2 are MNHNS and SASEGT. Unmatched junction bases numbered 6, after V lost 4 bases and J lost 2 bases. The CDR3 consists of 15 residues. The CDR3 DNA reads as TGTGCCAGCAGTGGGGCCAGGACAGGGAACTATGGCTACACCTTC. Translation: CASSGARTGNYGYTF.

This rearrangement joins TRBV5-1 to TRBJ2-7; D unresolved. V lost 0 bases and J lost 3, with 4 bases in between. Germline CDR1 reads SGHRS; CDR2 reads YFSETQ. The CDR3 is made up of 12 amino acids. CDR3 nucleotides: TGCGCCAGCAGCTTGGATCTCTACGAGCAGTACTTC. Translating it yields CASSLDLYEQYF. Based on the CDR3 plus reference TRBV5-1 and TRBJ2-7, the full variable domain is KAGVTQTPRYLIKTRGQQVTLSCSPISGHRSVSWYQQTPGQGLQFLFEYFSETQRNKGNFPGRFSGRQFSNSRSEMNVSTLELGDSALYLCASSLDLYEQYFGPGTRLTVT.

The chain recombines TRBV11-2 with TRBJ2-3; D gene ambiguous. The CDR3 consists of 13 residues. Trimming pared 2 bases from V and 0 bases from J, leaving 3 bases between. Per germline, CDR1 SGHAT and CDR2 FQNNGV. CDR3 nucleotide sequence: TGTGCCAGCAGCTTATCTAGCACAGATACGCAGTATTTT. Encoded protein: CASSLSSTDTQYF. The whole variable domain, filled in from reference TRBV11-2 and TRBJ2-3, reads EAGVAQSPRYKIIEKRQSVAFWCNPISGHATLYWYQQILGQGPKLLIQFQNNGVVDDSQLPKDRFSAERLKGVDSTLKIQPAKLEDSAVYLCASSLSSTDTQYFGPGTRLTVL.

This clone was seen only a few times. This sequence joins TRBV6-5 and TRBJ2-7; 7 nucleotides line up with TRBD1. The CDR3 contains 14 residues. V lost 7 bases to trimming and J lost 3 bases; unmatched junction nucleotides: 9. Germline-derived CDR1 and CDR2 are MNHEY and SVGAGI. The CDR3 sequence: CASKNRDSYYEQYF. As DNA, the CDR3 is TGTGCCAGCAAAAACCGGGACAGCTACTACGAGCAGTACTTC.

The J gene is TRBJ1-1, the V gene TRBV27; maybe TRBD1 (5 bases). The CDR3 has 13 residues. Trimming stripped 6 bases from V and 1 base from J, with 9 bases between. CDR1 and CDR2 from the germline V gene are MNHEY and SMNVEV (reference sequence). The CDR3 coding sequence is TGTGCCAGCAGAGGGGCAGGGAACACTGAAGCTTTCTTT. It translates to CASRGAGNTEAFF.

CDR3 loop: CASSQVELAPYNEQFF. The CDR3 region has the DNA TGCGCCAGCAGCCAAGTCGAGCTAGCGCCCTACAATGAGCAGTTCTTC. This sequence joins TRBV4-1 and TRBJ2-1; D is perhaps TRBD2 (6 bases). CDR3 length: 16 amino acids. Between the trimmed V and J ends, which lost 1 base and 2 bases, there was a span of 12 bases. CDR1 and CDR2 from the germline V gene are MGHRA and YSYEKL.

The rearrangement joins TRBV30 to TRBJ2-7, with 9 bases matching TRBD2. Germline V CDR1 and CDR2: GTSNPN, SVGIG (reference sequence). Trimming removed 5 bases from V and 7 bases from J; junction bases left unmatched: 6. This CDR3 contains 12 residues. The CDR3 is CAWALSGGEQYF. The CDR3, as DNA: TGTGCCTGGGCGCTTAGCGGGGGAGAGCAGTACTTC.

V is TRBV30 and J is TRBJ2-3; 8 nucleotides line up with TRBD1. V lost 7 bases, J lost 4 bases, and 7 bases stayed unmatched. The germline CDR1 and CDR2 sequences are GTSNPN and SVGIG (reference sequence). CDR3 length: 13 amino acids. The CDR3 DNA sequence: TGTGCCTCACGGACAGGGCCGGCAGATACGCAGTATTTT. It translates to CASRTGPADTQYF.

This clone was picked up one time. V usage is TRBV9 and J usage is TRBJ2-7; 9 bases are shared with TRBD1. CDR3 length: 15 residues. CDR1 is SGDLS, CDR2 YYNGEE, per germline. Trimming cost V 0 bases and J 7 bases; bases outside gene matches: 8. In nucleotides, the CDR3 is TGTGCCAGCAGCGTAGGGGGACAGGGAAAAAATGAGCAGTACTTC. It specifies CASSVGGQGKNEQYF. The variable domain in full, completed from reference TRBV9 and TRBJ2-7, reads DSGVTQTPKHLITATGQRVTLRCSPRSGDLSVYWYQQSLDQGLQFLIQYYNGEERAKGNILERFSAQQFPDLHSELNLSSLELGDSALYFCASSVGGQGKNEQYFGPGTRLTVT.

The chain couples TRBV28 to TRBJ2-6; tentatively, D is TRBD1 (5 bases). The V gene's germline CDR1 is MDHEN and CDR2 SYDVKM. Trimming removed 5 bases from V and 4 bases from J, with 12 bases in between. CDR3 length equals 15 residues. The CDR3 loop is CASSGHRSGANVLTF. Written as DNA, the CDR3 is TGTGCCAGCAGTGGTCACAGGTCGGGGGCCAACGTCCTGACTTTC.

The chain has TRBV30 and TRBJ2-2; TRBD1 might be the D (5 bases). The V end lost 5 bases, the J end lost 6 bases, and 19 bases lay between the germline ends. Germline CDR1 is GTSNPN and CDR2 is SVGIG (reference sequence). The CDR3 is 15 residues long. CDR3 in amino acids: CAWGAGRLRAGELFF. CDR3 bases: TGTGCCTGGGGGGCTGGGCGCCTGCGAGCCGGGGAGCTGTTTTTT.

This clone has just a few counts. The rearrangement joins TRBV6-1 to TRBJ1-1; perhaps TRBD1 as D (6 bases). V shed 1 base and J shed 6 bases, with 12 bases lying between them. This CDR3 is 14 amino acids long. Germline CDR1 and CDR2: MNHNS and SASEGT. CDR3 residues: CASSEVGTPPEAFF. The CDR3 coding sequence is TGTGCCAGCAGTGAAGTTGGGACACCCCCTGAAGCTTTCTTT.

This chain links TRBV29-1 with TRBJ1-1, with a weak D call TRBD1 (5 bases). Germline lookup yields CDR1 SQVTM and CDR2 ANQGSEA. CDR3 length equals 12 residues. The V end was cut by 3 bases, the J end by 0 bases, with 5 bases between. In DNA form, the CDR3 reads TGCAGCGTTGAGGGGCTGAACACTGAAGCTTTCTTT. Translation: CSVEGLNTEAFF.

The chain combines TRBV30 with TRBJ2-7, with D tentatively TRBD1 (6 bases). This CDR3 has 13 amino acids. CDR1 is GTSNPN, CDR2 SVGIG, per germline (reference sequence). The V gene lost 2 bases and the J gene lost 2 bases, with 10 bases spanning the gap. CDR3 DNA: TGTGCCTGGAGTTCTCAGGGGCCCTACGAGCAGTACTTC. This sequence encodes CAWSSQGPYEQYF.

This chain links TRBV5-1 with TRBJ2-7; TRBD2 matches 13 bases. V shed 4 bases, J shed 5 bases, and the junction held 9 bases outside the gene matches. The CDR3 contains 16 residues. Germline loops: CDR1 SGHRS, CDR2 YFSETQ. The CDR3: CASSLRWTSGSHEQYF. The CDR3 DNA is TGCGCCAGCAGCCTACGGTGGACTAGCGGGAGTCACGAGCAGTACTTC.

The chain has TRBV9 and TRBJ2-2; D perhaps matches TRBD1 (6 bases). V was pared by 4 bases and J by 6 bases, with 13 bases between. Germline assignment: CDR1 SGDLS and CDR2 YYNGEE. The CDR3 runs to 14 residues. CDR3 sequence (DNA): TGTGCCAGCAGCTCACAACACAGGGCCGGGGAGCTGTTTTTT. It yields the protein CASSSQHRAGELFF.

The chain recombines TRBV27 with TRBJ2-7, with 12 bases lining up with TRBD2. Trimming took 6 bases from V and 7 from J; bases not matched to a gene: 4. The CDR3 length is 13 residues. Germline V gene data show CDR1 as MNHEY and CDR2 as SMNVEV (reference sequence). The CDR3 is CASRASGRGEQYF. In DNA form, the CDR3 reads TGTGCCAGCAGGGCTAGCGGGAGGGGAGAGCAGTACTTC.

The J gene is TRBJ2-5, the V gene TRBV9, with a possible D match to TRBD1 (6 bases). There are 15 residues in the CDR3. The ends were cut back, 3 bases at V and 1 base at J, with 13 bases in the middle. Germline CDR1 reads SGDLS; CDR2 reads YYNGEE. The CDR3 coding sequence is TGTGCCAGCAGCGCCCAGTACAGGGCCCAAGAGACCCAGTACTTC. This gives the protein CASSAQYRAQETQYF.

This clone came up once. The chain uses TRBV25-1 and TRBJ2-7, with 7 bases matching TRBD1. The junction had 6 bases not matched to a gene; V was cut back by 5 bases and J by 5 bases. The CDR3 consists of 13 residues. Germline CDR1 is MGHDK and CDR2 is SYGVNS. CDR3 nucleotides: TGTGCCAGCAGTATACGGACAGGCGACGAGCAGTACTTC. This sequence encodes CASSIRTGDEQYF.

This chain connects TRBV7-9 to TRBJ2-1; D may be TRBD2 (6 bases). Trimming shortened V by 2 bases and J by 7 bases, and 9 bases separated the two germline ends. Germline CDR1 and CDR2: SEHNR and FQNEAQ (reference sequence). The CDR3 length is 13 residues. CDR3 in amino acids: CASSLTEGNEQFF. CDR3 sequence (DNA): TGTGCCAGCAGCTTAACGGAGGGAAATGAGCAGTTCTTC.

The chain employs TRBV4-1 and TRBJ1-1; TRBD1 agrees at 9 bases. This CDR3 is 15 amino acids long. J gave up 4 bases and V 4 bases, and 7 bases lay outside the gene matches. Per germline, CDR1 MGHRA and CDR2 YSYEKL. Written as DNA, the CDR3 is TGCGCCAGCAGCCCTTCAGGGACAGGGTTCACTGAAGCTTTCTTT. It yields the protein CASSPSGTGFTEAFF.

This chain connects TRBV2 to TRBJ1-2; 8 nucleotides match TRBD1. Germline CDR1 is SNHLY and CDR2 is FYNNEI. V lost 6 bases, J lost 4 bases, and 7 bases stayed unmatched. The CDR3 totals 14 residues. CDR3 protein: CASRGAGGFYGYTF. DNA of the CDR3: TGTGCCAGCAGGGGGGCAGGGGGCTTCTATGGCTACACCTTC.

The rearrangement links TRBV30 to TRBJ1-4; 9 bases are a match to TRBD1. CDR1 is GTSNPN and CDR2 is SVGIG in the germline V gene (reference sequence). CDR3 length equals 16 residues. Trimming removed 4 bases from V and 8 bases from J; junction bases left unmatched: 14. CDR3 DNA sequence: TGTGCCTGGACGATGAAGGACAGGGGAGCAGGGGAAAAACTGTTTTTT. Its protein is CAWTMKDRGAGEKLFF.

This chain joins TRBV25-1 and TRBJ2-5, with 11 bases fitting TRBD2. Germline CDR1 MGHDK, CDR2 SYGVNS. The CDR3 is made up of 18 amino acids. Germline trimming cut 2 bases from V and 5 bases from J; bases unmatched to any gene: 13. The CDR3 DNA is TGTGCCAGCAGTGAAAACCTAAAACTAGCGGGGGTTAAGGAGACCCAGTACTTC. It yields the protein CASSENLKLAGVKETQYF.

This rearrangement joins TRBV10-3 to TRBJ1-1; D unclear. The CDR3 consists of 11 residues. The V end was cut by 3 bases, the J end by 7 bases, with 6 bases between. Germline values: CDR1 ENHRY, CDR2 SYGVKD. CDR3 sequence (DNA): TGTGCCATCAGTGATGAGGGTGAAGCTTTCTTT. Its translation: CAISDEGEAFF.

This clone has a handful of counts. The chain has TRBV28 and TRBJ2-7; possibly TRBD2 for D (5 bases). V lost 5 bases to trimming and J lost 3 bases, with 5 bases between them. CDR1 and CDR2 (germline): MDHEN, SYDVKM. The CDR3 length is 11 residues. CDR3 bases: TGTGCCAGCAGTCGGGGCTACGAGCAGTACTTC. Its translation is CASSRGYEQYF.

This chain uses TRBV7-2 with TRBJ2-1, with a weak D call TRBD2 (6 bases). The CDR3 is 12 residues long. Germline loops: CDR1 SGHTA, CDR2 FQGNSA. Trimming left V 5 bases short and J 8 bases short, with 10 bases between. The CDR3 DNA sequence: TGTGCCAGCAGCCCGGGACTGTATGAGCAGTTCTTC. Its protein is CASSPGLYEQFF.